The 19 T cell receptor beta chains in this list originate from one sample, sequenced in a study of cytomegalovirus exposure and HLA in healthy donors. Only in-frame clones appear in the TCRdb table, and some are missing; sequencing was by immunoSEQ multiplex PCR. This sample yields approximately 71,000 clones, of which 94% are seen a single time; approximately 1% belongs to the top ten. Sequences were obtained from PBMCs. The receptor set was obtained from a woman aged 18-35 years in good health and CMV-seronegative.

V and J are TRBV11-2 and TRBJ2-1; 8 bases match TRBD1. V lost 1 base, J lost 7 bases, and 6 bases stayed unmatched. In germline, CDR1 is SGHAT, CDR2 FQNNGV. The CDR3 is 15 residues long. DNA for the CDR3: TGTGCCAGCAGCTTAGTCAGGGGGCGCGGGAATGAGCAGTTCTTC. It is translated as CASSLVRGRGNEQFF.

This chain uses TRBV6-5 with TRBJ2-1, with 7 bases lining up with TRBD1. Germline loops: CDR1 MNHEY, CDR2 SVGAGI. The CDR3 contains 15 residues. V lost 2 bases, J lost 4 bases, and 5 bases stayed unmatched. As DNA, the CDR3 is TGTGCCAGCAGTTACGTGAGGGACAGTTACAATGAGCAGTTCTTC. This encodes CASSYVRDSYNEQFF.

This clone has a single count. The genes are TRBV10-2 and TRBJ1-1; 9 bases match TRBD1. The CDR3 consists of 14 residues. Trimming at V came to 5 bases and at J to 6 bases, leaving 7 bases not matched to a gene. Germline loops: CDR1 WSHSY, CDR2 SAAADI. The CDR3, as DNA: TGCGCCAGCAGTCCACAGGGGGCTACCGCTGAAGCTTTCTTT. Translation: CASSPQGATAEAFF.

This clone was recorded only once. This chain joins TRBV2 and TRBJ2-5; TRBD1 matches at 12 bases. Germline CDR1 and CDR2: SNHLY and FYNNEI. V shed 5 bases and J 5 bases; nucleotides not matched to a gene: 6. CDR3 length: 15 residues. The DNA for the CDR3 is TGTGCCAGCAGTCCGGGACAGGGGGCCTTTGAGACCCAGTACTTC. This gives the protein CASSPGQGAFETQYF.

The chain has TRBV9 and TRBJ1-1, with a tentative D call TRBD1 (5 bases). This CDR3 is built from 15 residues. Germline CDR1 and CDR2: SGDLS and YYNGEE. The germline V and J ends were trimmed by 3 bases and 3 bases, with 15 bases remaining between them. The CDR3 protein is CASSADIGLYTEAFF. CDR3 sequence (DNA): TGTGCCAGCAGCGCGGACATCGGTTTATACACTGAAGCTTTCTTT.

The rearrangement uses TRBV5-6 and TRBJ2-7; possible D gene TRBD1, 5 bases. In germline, CDR1 is SGHDT, CDR2 YYEEEE. Trimming removed 1 base at V and 3 bases at J, with 11 bases between. This CDR3 contains 14 residues. CDR3 residues: CASSLTGLSYEQYF. The CDR3 coding sequence is TGTGCCAGCAGCTTGACAGGCCTTAGCTACGAGCAGTACTTC.

The chain is built from TRBV7-9 and TRBJ1-3; no firm D call. CDR3 size: 14 residues. Germline CDR1 is SEHNR and CDR2 is FQNEAQ (reference sequence). Trimming pared 6 bases from V and 0 bases from J, leaving 9 bases between. In DNA, the CDR3 is TGTGCCAGCAGATCTCACAGCTCTGGAAACACCATATATTTT. The encoded protein is CASRSHSSGNTIYF.

V is TRBV18 and J is TRBJ2-5; 8 nucleotides line up with TRBD1. J gave up 4 bases and V 4 bases, and 8 bases lay outside the gene matches. The germline V gene encodes CDR1 KGHSH and CDR2 LQKENI. The CDR3 spans 15 residues. Written as DNA, the CDR3 is TGTGCCAGCTCACGCCTGGGGACAGGAGGAGAGACCCAGTACTTC. Translating it yields CASSRLGTGGETQYF.

CDR3 protein: CAISERLGNTEAFF. CDR3 sequence (DNA): TGTGCCATCAGTGAGCGCCTCGGGAACACTGAAGCTTTCTTT. The chain uses TRBV10-3 and TRBJ1-1; no clear D. Germline V gene sequence: CDR1 ENHRY, CDR2 SYGVKD. The CDR3 is 14 amino acids. The V end lost 2 bases, the J end lost 1 base, and 8 bases lay between the germline ends.

V gene TRBV6-5 combines with J gene TRBJ2-2; D might be TRBD1 (6 bases). CDR1 is MNHEY, CDR2 SVGAGI, per germline. CDR3 length: 14 amino acids. V lost 6 bases to trimming and J lost 0 bases, with 8 bases between them. This CDR3 reads CASRTGSNTGELFF. CDR3 sequence (DNA): TGTGCCAGCAGGACAGGTTCGAACACCGGGGAGCTGTTTTTT.

The rearrangement links TRBV5-8 to TRBJ2-1; TRBD2 agrees at 10 bases. With V trimmed by 5 bases and J by 8 bases, 10 bases remained unmatched. Looked up from germline, CDR1 is SGHTS and CDR2 is YDEGEE. This CDR3 contains 15 residues. CDR3 in DNA: TGTGCCAGCAGACCAATAGCGGGGGGCTTGGATGAGCAGTTCTTC. Its protein is CASRPIAGGLDEQFF.

This chain uses TRBV5-4 with TRBJ2-7; 12 bases line up with TRBD2. Germline trimming cut 2 bases from V and 4 bases from J; bases unmatched to any gene: 1. This CDR3 spans 14 amino acids. The germline gives CDR1 SGHNT, CDR2 YYREEE (reference sequence). The CDR3 DNA reads TGTGCCAGCAGCTTAGGGACTAGCGGGTACGAGCAGTACTTC. Its translation is CASSLGTSGYEQYF. Full variable domain (remainder filled in from reference TRBV5-4 and TRBJ2-7): ETGVTQSPTHLIKTRGQQVTLRCSSQSGHNTVSWYQQALGQGPQFIFQYYREEENGRGNFPPRFSGLQFPNYSSELNVNALELDDSALYLCASSLGTSGYEQYFGPGTRLTVT.

The chain links TRBV4-1 to TRBJ2-3; D might be TRBD1 (5 bases). The CDR3 runs 17 residues. The V gene's germline CDR1 is MGHRA and CDR2 YSYEKL. V was trimmed by 2 bases and J by 2 bases, leaving 17 bases between them. The CDR3 is CASSQPTLREYTDTQYF. DNA for the CDR3: TGCGCCAGCAGCCAACCTACGCTCAGGGAATACACAGATACGCAGTATTTT.

The rearrangement uses TRBV29-1 and TRBJ2-2, with 13 bases that match TRBD2. The CDR3 runs 16 residues. Trimming cost V 2 bases and J 5 bases; bases outside gene matches: 5. The germline CDR1 and CDR2 sequences are SQVTM and ANQGSEA. This chain's CDR3 is CSVEQLAGGRTGELFF. The CDR3 coding sequence is TGCAGCGTTGAACAACTAGCGGGGGGGCGTACCGGGGAGCTGTTTTTT.

This chain links TRBV2 with TRBJ2-1; 9 nucleotides line up with TRBD2. The length of the CDR3 is 15 residues. Germline V gene lookup returns CDR1 SNHLY and CDR2 FYNNEI. Losses at the gene ends were 7 bases for V and 4 bases for J; bases not matched to a gene: 8. The CDR3 DNA reads TGTGCCAGCACTGTTTTAGCGGGAGTGTACAATGAGCAGTTCTTC. This encodes CASTVLAGVYNEQFF.

The genes are TRBV5-4 and TRBJ2-5; TRBD2 matches at 10 bases. Losses at the gene ends were 4 bases for V and 4 bases for J; bases not matched to a gene: 10. The CDR3 runs to 16 residues. CDR1 SGHNT and CDR2 YYREEE come from the germline V gene (reference sequence). For the CDR3, the DNA is TGTGCCAGCAGCCCCGGACTAGCGGAGTTATTAGAGACCCAGTACTTC. It yields the protein CASSPGLAELLETQYF.

This chain uses TRBV19 with TRBJ1-2; 9 positions agree with TRBD1. In germline, CDR1 is LNHDA, CDR2 SQIVND (reference sequence). The junction had 8 bases not matched to a gene; V was cut back by 5 bases and J by 7 bases. This CDR3 has 14 residues. CDR3 in amino acids: CASSPGQGKSGYTF. As DNA, the CDR3 is TGTGCCAGTAGTCCGGGACAGGGAAAATCTGGCTACACCTTC.

V is TRBV30 and J is TRBJ2-3; possibly TRBD2 for D (6 bases). The CDR3 length is 17 residues. CDR1 is GTSNPN, CDR2 SVGIG, per germline (reference sequence). Trimming took 0 bases from V and 1 from J, leaving 17 bases between them. The DNA of the CDR3 is TGTGCCTGGAGTGTACAGTGGGGGGAGGCGGGCACAGATACGCAGTATTTT. The encoded protein is CAWSVQWGEAGTDTQYF.

This clone has a single count. The chain carries TRBV4-2 and TRBJ1-2, with 10 bases lining up with TRBD1. The CDR3 totals 18 residues. CDR1 is LGHNA and CDR2 is YNFKEQ in the germline V gene. With 0 bases clipped from V and 6 bases from J, the junction kept 13 bases outside the gene matches. CDR3 protein: CASSQDHGRQGAADGYTF. In DNA form, the CDR3 reads TGTGCCAGCAGCCAAGATCACGGAAGACAGGGGGCGGCTGATGGCTACACCTTC.